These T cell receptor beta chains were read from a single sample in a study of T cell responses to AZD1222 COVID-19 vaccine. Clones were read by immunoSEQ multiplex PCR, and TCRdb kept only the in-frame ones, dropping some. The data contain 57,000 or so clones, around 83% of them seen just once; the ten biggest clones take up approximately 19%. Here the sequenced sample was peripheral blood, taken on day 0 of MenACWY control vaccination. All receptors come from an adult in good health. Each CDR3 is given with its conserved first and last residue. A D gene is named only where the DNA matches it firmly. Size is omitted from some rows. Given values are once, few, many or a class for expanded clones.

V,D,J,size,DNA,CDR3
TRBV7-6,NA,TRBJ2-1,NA,TGTGCCAGCAGCTTAACTCTTGGCCGGAGGGAGCAGTTCTTC,CASSLTLGRREQFF
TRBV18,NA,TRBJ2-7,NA,TGTGCCAGCTCCCCCACCCTATCTCGGGCGTCCGAGCAGTACTTC,CASSPTLSRASEQYF
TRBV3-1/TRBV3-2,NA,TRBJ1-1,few,TGTGCCAGCAGCCAAAACTACAGGAACACTGAAGCTTTCTTT,CASSQNYRNTEAFF
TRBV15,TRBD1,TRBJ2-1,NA,TGTGCCACCAGCCCAAGGAGGACAGGGGCCGACAATGAGCAGTTCTTC,CATSPRRTGADNEQFF
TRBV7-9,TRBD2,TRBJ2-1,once,TGTGCCAGCAGCTCGACTAGCGGAAGCTCCTACAATGAGCAGTTCTTC,CASSSTSGSSYNEQFF
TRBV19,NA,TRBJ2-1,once,TGTGCCAGTAGTATAGAATGGGGGGCGAATGAGCAGTTCTTC,CASSIEWGANEQFF
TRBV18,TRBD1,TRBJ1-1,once,TGTGCCAGCTCACCACCAGGGACAGGGGGCTTTTCTGAAGCTTTCTTT,CASSPPGTGGFSEAFF
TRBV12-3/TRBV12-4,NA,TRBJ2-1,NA,TGTGCCAGCAGTTTAGGGCAGATCAATGAGCAGTTCTTC,CASSLGQINEQFF
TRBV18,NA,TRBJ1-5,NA,TGTGCCAGCTCACCGAGGCCTCTTAGCAATCAGCCCCAGCATTTT,CASSPRPLSNQPQHF
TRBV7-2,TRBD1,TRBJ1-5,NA,TGTGCCAGCAGCCCGGCAGGGGGTGGACAGCCCCAGCATTTT,CASSPAGGGQPQHF
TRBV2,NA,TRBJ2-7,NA,TGTGCCAGCAGTGAGGGACCAATCTCCTACGAGCAGTACTTC,CASSEGPISYEQYF
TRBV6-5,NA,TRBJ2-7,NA,TGTGCCAGCAGCCGGTCGACGGGATACGAGCAGTACTTC,CASSRSTGYEQYF
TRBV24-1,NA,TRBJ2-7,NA,TGTGCCACCAGTGAAGCGACAGGACCCGAGCAGTACTTC,CATSEATGPEQYF
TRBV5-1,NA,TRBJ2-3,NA,TGCGCCAGCAGCTCCGGAGGCGCAGGAGGGACAGATACGCAGTATTTT,CASSSGGAGGTDTQYF
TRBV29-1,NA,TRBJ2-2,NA,TGCAGCGTTGAGCGGATTGGGGGGTTGGCCGGGGAGCTGTTTTTT,CSVERIGGLAGELFF
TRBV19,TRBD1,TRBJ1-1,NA,TGTGCCGGGAGGGGCGGACAGGACACTGAAGCTTTCTTT,CAGRGGQDTEAFF
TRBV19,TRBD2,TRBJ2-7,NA,TGTGCCAGTAGTATAGCGGCTAGCGGGAGTTACGAGCAGTACTTC,CASSIAASGSYEQYF
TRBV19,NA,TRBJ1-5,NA,TGTGCCAGTAGTATACTGAGGGATAGCAATCAGCCCCAGCATTTT,CASSILRDSNQPQHF
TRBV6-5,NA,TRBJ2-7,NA,TGTGCCACAACCGCGTCTGGGCCGGGGGAGCAGTACTTC,CATTASGPGEQYF
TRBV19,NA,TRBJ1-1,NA,TGTGCCAGTAGTATAGAGAGGAACACTGAAGCTTTCTTT,CASSIERNTEAFF
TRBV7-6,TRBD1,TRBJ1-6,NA,TGTGCCAGCAGCCAAGGACAGGGGGCACAATCACCCCTCCACTTT,CASSQGQGAQSPLHF
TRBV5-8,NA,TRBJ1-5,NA,TGTGCCAGCAGCTTGGGGGGAGGGCCCCAGCATTTT,CASSLGGGPQHF
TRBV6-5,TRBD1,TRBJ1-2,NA,TGTGCCAGCAACGATAGGACAGGGATGGATGGCTACACCTTC,CASNDRTGMDGYTF
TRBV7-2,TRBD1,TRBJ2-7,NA,TGTGCCAGCAGCACCACAGGGGGAAGAGGCGAGCAGTACTTC,CASSTTGGRGEQYF
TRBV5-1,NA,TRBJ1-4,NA,TGCGCCAGCAGCCCAGCGGGCAATGAAAAACTGTTTTTT,CASSPAGNEKLFF
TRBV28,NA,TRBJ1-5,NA,TGTGCCAGCAGTCCTTATATACGGGGTAACAATCAGCCCCAGCATTTT,CASSPYIRGNNQPQHF
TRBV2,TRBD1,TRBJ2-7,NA,TGTGCCAGAACGGGACAGCAAAACGAGCAGTACTTC,CARTGQQNEQYF
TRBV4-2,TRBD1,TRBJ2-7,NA,TGTGCCAGCAGCCGCCGACAGGGGGCGGACGAGCAGTACTTC,CASSRRQGADEQYF
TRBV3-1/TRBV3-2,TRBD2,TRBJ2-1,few,TGTGCCAGCAGCCAGAAGGCGTTGACTAGCGGGATAAATGAGCAGTTCTTC,CASSQKALTSGINEQFF
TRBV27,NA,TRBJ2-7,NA,TGTGCCAGCAGTCCAGGACTGGCGTCGGAGCAGTACTTC,CASSPGLASEQYF
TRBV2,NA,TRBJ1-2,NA,TGTGCCAGCAGTGACAGCCAGGCCGGGGACGGCGGCTACACCTTC,CASSDSQAGDGGYTF
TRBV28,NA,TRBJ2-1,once,TGTGCCAGCACTCGGCTCAATGAGCAGTTCTTC,CASTRLNEQFF
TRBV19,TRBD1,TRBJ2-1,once,TGTGCCAGTAGTATTGGGGTGGGACAGGGGGGTATACGGAGTTACAATGAGCAGTTCTTC,CASSIGVGQGGIRSYNEQFF
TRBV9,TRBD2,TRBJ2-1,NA,TGTGCCAGCTCTAGCGGGGGATCCTACAATGAGCAGTTCTTC,CASSSGGSYNEQFF
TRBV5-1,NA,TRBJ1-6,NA,TGCGCCAGCAGCTTGACACAGGAAGATTCACCCCTCCACTTT,CASSLTQEDSPLHF
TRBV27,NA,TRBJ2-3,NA,TGTGCCAGCAGTTTGAGAGGGTTGGTCACAGATACGCAGTATTTT,CASSLRGLVTDTQYF
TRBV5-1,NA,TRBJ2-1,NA,TGCGCCAGCAGCTTGGGACAGACTTACAATGAGCAGTTCTTC,CASSLGQTYNEQFF
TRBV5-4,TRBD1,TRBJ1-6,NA,TGTGCCAGCAGCCCGGGACAGTATAATTCACCCCTCCACTTT,CASSPGQYNSPLHF
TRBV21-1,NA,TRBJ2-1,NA,TGTGCCAGGCCCTACCGCCGGGACAGGTTCTTTCCTGGGCCCTACAATGAGCAGTTCTTC,CARPYRRDRFFPGPYNEQFF
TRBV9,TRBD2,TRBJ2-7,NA,TGTGCCAGCAGCCCCTTAACTACTAGCGGGAGGGGAGGCGAGCAGTACTTC,CASSPLTTSGRGGEQYF
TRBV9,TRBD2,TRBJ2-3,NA,TGTGCCAGCAGCGCCGGACTAGCGGGAGATACGCAGTATTTT,CASSAGLAGDTQYF